The subject of this entry is one T cell receptor (beta chain). Its antigen is still unknown. As for time point: newly diagnosed GD, antithyroid drugs for less than 3 months. RNA extracted from PBMCs served as the sequencing template. In germline, CDR1 is MGHDK, CDR2 SYGVNS. The CDR3 runs to 16 residues. V lost 0 bases and J lost 5; bases outside the gene matches: 7. The sample is drawn from a study of regulatory T cells in long-lasting Graves disease. For TCR beta, libraries came from iRepertoire HTBI primers and Arm-PCR of CDR3 regions. TCRdb recomputed calls from the multiplex PCR reads with MiXCR, one row per CDR3 protein. The table shows roughly 420,000 distinct CDR3 sequences, with over 15% occurring only once. General study findings and limits: Persistent disease showed a preference for TRBV28, TRBJ1-2 and TRBJ2-5. The number of shared public clonotypes was higher in persistent patients (about 2,700) than new patients (966).

The same data also went into a second study, on T cells in Graves' hyperthyroidism and ophthalmopathy.

This clonotype originated in a woman younger than 30 with Graves disease. The chain couples TRBV25-1 to TRBJ2-1; 7 positions agree with TRBD2. Sequenced here: peripheral blood mononuclear cells (PBMCs), sampled at new diagnosis, from a patient treated with antithyroid drugs. CDR3 in DNA: TGTGCCAGCAGTGAATATCGGCTAGCGGAGGACAATGAGCAGTTCTTC. Its protein product is CASSEYRLAEDNEQFF. Together with reference TRBV25-1 and TRBJ2-1, the CDR3 gives the full variable domain: EADIYQTPRYLVIGTGKKITLECSQTMGHDKMYWYQQDPGMELHLIHYSYGVNSTEKGDLSSESTVSRIRTEHFPLTLESARPSHTSQYLCASSEYRLAEDNEQFFGPGTRLTVL.